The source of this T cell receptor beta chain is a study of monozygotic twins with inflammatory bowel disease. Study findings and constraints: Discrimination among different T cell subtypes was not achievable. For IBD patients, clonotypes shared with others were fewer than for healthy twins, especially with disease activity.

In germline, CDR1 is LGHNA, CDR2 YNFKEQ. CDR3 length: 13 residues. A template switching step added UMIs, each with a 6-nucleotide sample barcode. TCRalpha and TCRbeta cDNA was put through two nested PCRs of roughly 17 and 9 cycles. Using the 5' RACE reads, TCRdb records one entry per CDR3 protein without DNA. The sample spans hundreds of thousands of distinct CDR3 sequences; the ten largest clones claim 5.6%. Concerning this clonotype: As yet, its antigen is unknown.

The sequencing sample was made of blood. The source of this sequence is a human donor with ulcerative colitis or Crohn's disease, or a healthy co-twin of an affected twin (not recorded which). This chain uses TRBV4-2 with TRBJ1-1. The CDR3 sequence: CASSLLIYTEAFF.